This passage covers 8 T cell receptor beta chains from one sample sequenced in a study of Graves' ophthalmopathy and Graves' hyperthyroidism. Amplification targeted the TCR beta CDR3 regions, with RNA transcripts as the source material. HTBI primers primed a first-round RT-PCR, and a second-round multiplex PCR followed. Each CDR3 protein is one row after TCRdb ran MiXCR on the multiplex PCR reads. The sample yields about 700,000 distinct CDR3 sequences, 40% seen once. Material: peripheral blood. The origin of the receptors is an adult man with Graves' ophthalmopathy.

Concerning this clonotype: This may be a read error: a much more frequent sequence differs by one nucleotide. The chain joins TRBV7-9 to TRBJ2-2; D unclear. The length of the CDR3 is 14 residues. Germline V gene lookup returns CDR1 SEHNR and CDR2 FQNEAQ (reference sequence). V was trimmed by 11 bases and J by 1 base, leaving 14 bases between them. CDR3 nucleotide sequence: TGTGCCGGCAAGTTTGTCGAGAACACCGGGGAGCTGTTTTTT. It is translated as CAGKFVENTGELFF.

The CDR3 is CASSSGIPYTF. CDR3 coding DNA: TGTGCCAGCAGCTCGGGGATCCCCTACACCTTC. The chain is built from TRBV2 and TRBJ1-2; D is unresolved. The V and J ends lost 6 bases and 10 bases respectively, with 12 bases between them. Germline values: CDR1 SNHLY, CDR2 FYNNEI. This CDR3 is built from 11 residues.

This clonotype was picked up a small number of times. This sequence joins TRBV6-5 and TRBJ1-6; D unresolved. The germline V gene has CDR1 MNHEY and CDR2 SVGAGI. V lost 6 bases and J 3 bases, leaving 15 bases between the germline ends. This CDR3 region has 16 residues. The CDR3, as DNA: TGTGCCAGCAGCGATTTCATCAGCTTCTATAATTCACCCCTCCACTTT. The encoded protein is CASSDFISFYNSPLHF.

The CDR3: CASSESGQNQHF. The CDR3 DNA reads TGCGCCAGCAGTGAGTCAGGGCAAAATCAGCATTTT. The chain carries TRBV10-2 and TRBJ1-5; D is unclear. The V gene lost 0 bases and the J gene lost 13 bases, with 10 bases spanning the gap. In germline, CDR1 is WSHSY, CDR2 SAAADI. CDR3 size: 12 residues.

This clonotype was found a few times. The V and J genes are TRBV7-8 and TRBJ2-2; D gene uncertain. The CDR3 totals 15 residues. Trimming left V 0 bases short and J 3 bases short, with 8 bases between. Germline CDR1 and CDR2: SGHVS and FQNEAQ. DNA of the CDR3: TGTGCCAGCAGCTTAGCGTCCGGACACACCGGGGAGCTGTTTTTT. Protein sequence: CASSLASGHTGELFF. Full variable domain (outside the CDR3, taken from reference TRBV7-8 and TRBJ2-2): GAGVSQSPRYKVAKRGQDVALRCDPISGHVSLFWYQQALGQGPEFLTYFQNEAQLDKSGLPSDRFFAERPEGSVSTLKIQRTQQEDSAVYLCASSLASGHTGELFFGEGSRLTVL.

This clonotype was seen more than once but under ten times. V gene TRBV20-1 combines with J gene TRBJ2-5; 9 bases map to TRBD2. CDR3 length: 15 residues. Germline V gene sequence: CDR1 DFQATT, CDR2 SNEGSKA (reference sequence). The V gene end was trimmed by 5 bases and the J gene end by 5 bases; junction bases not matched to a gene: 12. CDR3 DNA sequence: TGCAGTGCTGAACACATTAGCGGGAGTAGGGAGACCCAGTACTTC. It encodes CSAEHISGSRETQYF.

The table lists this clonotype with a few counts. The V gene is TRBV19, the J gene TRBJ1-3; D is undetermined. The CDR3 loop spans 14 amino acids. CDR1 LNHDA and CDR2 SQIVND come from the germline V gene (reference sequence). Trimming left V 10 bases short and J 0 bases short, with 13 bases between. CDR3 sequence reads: CATTSDPSGNTIYF. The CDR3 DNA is TGTGCCACCACTTCGGACCCCTCTGGAAACACCATATATTTT.

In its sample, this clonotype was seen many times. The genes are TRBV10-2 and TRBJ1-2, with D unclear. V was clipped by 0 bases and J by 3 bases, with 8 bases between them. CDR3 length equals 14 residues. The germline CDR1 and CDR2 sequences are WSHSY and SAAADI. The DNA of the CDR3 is TGCGCCAGCAGTGAGTCGTCCAGATACTATGGCTACACCTTC. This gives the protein CASSESSRYYGYTF.